Listed below are T cell receptor beta chains from one sample, sequenced in a study of technical replicates of blood from a handful of donors. Method: immunoSEQ multiplex PCR; TCRdb's copy keeps in-frame clones and lacks some. The sample has fewer than 90,000 clones; 92% are singletons. The sample was T cells isolated from PBMCs. The receptor source for this set is a human donor in good health. CDR3s include the opening cysteine and the closing phenylalanine or tryptophan. D genes are given only for firm matches. Not all rows give a size; the values are once, few, many and, for expanded clones, a class.

d_gene | j_gene | v_gene | abundance | CDR3nt | CDR3aa
- | TRBJ1-1 | TRBV25-1 | - | TGTGCCAGCAGCCCACTCGGTACTGAAGCTTTCTTT | CASSPLGTEAFF
TRBD1 | TRBJ1-2 | TRBV7-9 | - | TGTGCCAGCAGCTCTACGCAGGGGGAATATGGCTACACCTTC | CASSSTQGEYGYTF
- | TRBJ1-5 | TRBV6-5 | - | TGTGCCAGCAGTTACTCTCTGAGTTCACTTCAGCCCCAGCATTTT | CASSYSLSSLQPQHF
TRBD2 | TRBJ2-1 | TRBV14 | - | TGTGCCAGCAGCCAAATAGCGGGAGTCAATGAGCAGTTCTTC | CASSQIAGVNEQFF
TRBD1 | TRBJ1-1 | TRBV5-1 | - | TGCGCCAGCAGCTTGGGAGCAGGGGGTAGGGCTGAAGCTTTCTTT | CASSLGAGGRAEAFF
- | TRBJ1-5 | TRBV30 | - | TGTGCCTGGAGTGACACTAGCAATCAGCCCCAGCATTTT | CAWSDTSNQPQHF
- | TRBJ1-2 | TRBV5-6 | few | TGTGCCAGCAGCACTGGTTACGGGGGCTATGGCTACACCTTC | CASSTGYGGYGYTF
TRBD1 | TRBJ1-3 | TRBV9 | once | TGTGCCAGCAGCGTCCAGGACAGGGGGTATGGAAACACCATATATTTT | CASSVQDRGYGNTIYF
- | TRBJ1-2 | TRBV10-3 | - | TGTGCCATCAGTGAGGGGCAGGCTTTTAGCTATGGCTACACCTTC | CAISEGQAFSYGYTF
- | TRBJ2-7 | TRBV6-1 | - | TGTGCCAGCAGTGCGTACGGCGAGCAGTACTTC | CASSAYGEQYF
- | TRBJ2-4 | TRBV30 | - | TGTGCCTGGAGTTCAGGGGTAGCCAAAAACATTCAGTACTTC | CAWSSGVAKNIQYF
- | TRBJ2-2 | TRBV30 | - | TGTGCCTGGGGGGGGTTTCCGGGTTCGACGGGGGAGCTGTTTTTT | CAWGGFPGSTGELFF
TRBD2 | TRBJ2-7 | TRBV9 | - | TGTGCCAGCAGCTCAGGACTAGCTGCCTACGAGCAGTACTTC | CASSSGLAAYEQYF
- | TRBJ1-1 | TRBV7-3 | - | TGTGCCAGCAGCCCTCCCGTCAGGGTAGTCCCTGAAGCTTTCTTT | CASSPPVRVVPEAFF
TRBD1 | TRBJ1-5 | TRBV7-8 | - | TGTGCCAGCAGCTTAGGCCGGGACAGTGTATTGTATCAGCCCCAGCATTTT | CASSLGRDSVLYQPQHF
- | TRBJ2-1 | TRBV11-3 | - | TGTGCCAGCAGCTCTACCGTACGTAACAATGAGCAGTTCTTC | CASSSTVRNNEQFF
TRBD2 | TRBJ2-3 | TRBV30 | once | TGTGCCTGGAGTACTAGCGGAGCGACAGATACGCAGTATTTT | CAWSTSGATDTQYF
- | TRBJ1-5 | TRBV28 | - | TGTGCCAGCAGTTTACCCGCTCTGGGCTGGGATCAGCCCCAGCATTTT | CASSLPALGWDQPQHF
- | TRBJ1-1 | TRBV9 | - | TGTGCCAGCAGCGAGGGGGTGAACACTGAAGCTTTCTTT | CASSEGVNTEAFF
- | TRBJ2-1 | TRBV2 | - | TGTGCCAGCAGCTATATCGAAAGCTCCTACAATGAGCAGTTCTTC | CASSYIESSYNEQFF
- | TRBJ1-5 | TRBV13 | - | TGTGCCAGCAGCGCGCGCAATCAGCCCCAGCATTTT | CASSARNQPQHF
- | TRBJ2-7 | TRBV19 | - | TGTGCCAGTAGTATAGATCGGGGAAGCTACGAGCAGTACTTC | CASSIDRGSYEQYF
TRBD1 | TRBJ1-1 | TRBV11-2 | - | TGTGCCAGCAGCTTAGTACAGGGGACAAGCACTGAAGCTTTCTTT | CASSLVQGTSTEAFF
- | TRBJ1-5 | TRBV9 | - | TGTGCCAGCAGCGTAGGAGGGAGCAATCAGCCCCAGCATTTT | CASSVGGSNQPQHF
TRBD2 | TRBJ2-2 | TRBV5-6 | - | TGTGCCAGCAGCTTGAAAGGACTAGAGCGGACCGGGGAGCTGTTTTTT | CASSLKGLERTGELFF
TRBD2 | TRBJ2-1 | TRBV27 | - | TGTGCCAGCACTGCCGGGACTAGCGGGAGTAATGAGCAGTTCTTC | CASTAGTSGSNEQFF
- | TRBJ1-5 | TRBV19 | - | TGTGCCAGCAGACAGGATACCAATCAGCCCCAGCATTTT | CASRQDTNQPQHF
- | TRBJ2-3 | TRBV7-6 | - | TGTGCCAGCAGAGCAGACAGGCGGAGCACAGATACGCAGTATTTT | CASRADRRSTDTQYF
- | TRBJ2-3 | TRBV6-6 | - | TGTGCCAGCAGTTATTTGGGCAGACCTAGCACAGATACGCAGTATTTT | CASSYLGRPSTDTQYF
- | TRBJ1-4 | TRBV28 | - | TGTGCCAGCAGTTTACCAAACATTAGGGGTGAAAAACTGTTTTTT | CASSLPNIRGEKLFF
TRBD2 | TRBJ2-7 | TRBV4-3 | - | TGCGCCAGCAGCCTTACGACTAGCGGGAGCTACGAGCAGTACTTC | CASSLTTSGSYEQYF